Sequencing of this TCR beta chain was carried out in a study of blood T cell repertoires in COVID-19. Across the whole study: T cells, B-cell-depleted T cells, or PBMCs provided the cDNA or gDNA that served as material.

The germline V gene has CDR1 SEHNR and CDR2 FQNEAQ (reference sequence). This CDR3 has 15 amino acids. The V end was cut by 6 bases, the J end by 7 bases, with 16 bases between. Per the original methods: Reference gene primers were amplified, and this amplification served to estimate nucleated cell counts. Profiled with immunoSEQ multiplex PCR; TCRdb holds only in-frame clones, not every one. The V and J calls and clone size were taken over from that table, and D and trimming were inferred from the DNA. Among a few hundred thousand clones listed, about 91% were seen once. One Seattle source followed patients from active infection through their disease course.

The sequenced sample was peripheral blood. This TCR came from a woman in her twenties or thirties with COVID-19, enrolled during active disease. The chain has TRBV7-9 and TRBJ1-6; perhaps TRBD1 as D (5 bases). Written as DNA, the CDR3 is TGTGCCAGCAGTCCTACAGGCTTACGAAATTCACCCCTCCACTTT. It specifies CASSPTGLRNSPLHF.